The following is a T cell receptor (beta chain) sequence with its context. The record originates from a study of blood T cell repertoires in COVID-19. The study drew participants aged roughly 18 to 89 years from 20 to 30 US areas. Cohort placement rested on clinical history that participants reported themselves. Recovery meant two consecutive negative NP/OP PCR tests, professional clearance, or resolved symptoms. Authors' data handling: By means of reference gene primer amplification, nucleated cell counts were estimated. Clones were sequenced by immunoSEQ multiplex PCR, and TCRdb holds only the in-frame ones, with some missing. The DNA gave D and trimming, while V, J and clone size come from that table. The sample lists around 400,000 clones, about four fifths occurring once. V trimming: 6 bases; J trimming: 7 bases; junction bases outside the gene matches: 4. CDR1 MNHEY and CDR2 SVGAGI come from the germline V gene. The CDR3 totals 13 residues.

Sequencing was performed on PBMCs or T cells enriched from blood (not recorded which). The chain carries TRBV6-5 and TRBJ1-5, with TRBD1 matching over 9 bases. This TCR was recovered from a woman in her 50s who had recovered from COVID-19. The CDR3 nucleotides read TGTGCCAGCAGGCGACAGGGGGAACAGCCCCAGCATTTT. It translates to CASRRQGEQPQHF.